The subject of this entry is one T cell receptor beta chain. One end of the junction fails to match germline, which may point to a read error. The V gene's germline CDR1 is LGHNA and CDR2 YSLEER. The CDR3 contains 13 residues. This sample is part of a study of tumor-infiltrating lymphocytes in primary liver carcinoma. Starting from roughly 0.5 ug of total RNA, TCR beta cDNA was produced with a primer in the constant region. Three nested multiplex PCR rounds, a slightly modified ARM-PCR method, built the TCR beta libraries. Running around 10 cycles apiece, the first two PCR rounds relied on TRBV1-TRBV30 forward primers together with a C-beta reverse primer. TCRdb fed the multiplex PCR reads into MiXCR, producing one record per CDR3 protein. The repertoire has over 40,000 distinct CDR3 sequences, approximately 80% of them found once; the top ten carry less than 25%. From roughly 21-30 mg of unsorted bulk tissue, DNA and RNA were co-extracted together.

The V gene is TRBV4-3, the J gene TRBJ1-1, with D tentatively TRBD1 (5 bases). The receptor comes from a man aged 35-49 years with primary liver carcinoma and hepatitis B virus infection. The sample taken for sequencing was liver tumor tissue from sampling region 5. Stated subset: tumor region T5, tumor centre. The CDR3 DNA reads as TGCGCCAGCAGCCAATGGGGGAACACTGGAGCTTTCTTT. Translation: CASSQWGNTGAFF.